This TCR beta chain was recorded in a study of PD-L1 blockade in urothelial cancer. Time point reported: pretreatment peripheral blood. The repertoire was sequenced with immunoSEQ multiplex PCR; TCRdb's copy has only in-frame clones and lacks some. The table shows some 45,000 clones, with nearly 90% occurring only once. This CDR3 has 16 amino acids. The junction had 5 bases not matched to a gene; V was cut back by 0 bases and J by 4 bases. Germline V CDR1 and CDR2: SGHRS, YFSETQ. The V call is TRBV5-1, the J call TRBJ2-7, with 12 bases matching TRBD2. Sample: PBMCs, taken around atezolizumab (anti-PD-L1) treatment. The sequence was obtained from a donor aged 40 or over with urothelial cancer. DNA for the CDR3: TGCGCCAGCAGCTTGGCACTAGCGGGAGGAGGGTACGAGCAGTACTTC. Amino acids: CASSLALAGGGYEQYF.